These T cell receptor beta chains were read from a single sample in a study of T cells in Graves' hyperthyroidism and ophthalmopathy. From the multiplex PCR reads, TCRdb called clonotypes with MiXCR, one entry per CDR3 protein. Among 300,000 to 450,000 distinct CDR3 sequences listed, more than 11% were seen once. Source material: blood. All receptors come from a woman aged 60 to 75 with Graves' hyperthyroidism. CDR3s include the opening cysteine and the closing phenylalanine or tryptophan. The order of the fields is D gene, V gene, J gene, clone size, CDR3 protein, CDR3 DNA. D genes are given only for firm matches. Size values are once, few and many counts, or a class for expanded clones, and some rows have none.

>TRBD1|TRBV20-1|TRBJ2-7|many
CSARGDRGSYEQYF
TGCAGTGCTAGAGGGGACAGGGGGTCCTACGAGCAGTACTTC
>TRBD2|TRBV4-1|TRBJ2-3|-
CASSQAGLAGVGDTQYF
TGCGCCAGCAGCCAAGCCGGACTAGCGGGAGTAGGGGATACGCAGTATTTT
>TRBD1|TRBV20-1|TRBJ2-7|many
CSARRAGTGGYEQYF
TGCAGTGCTAGACGCGCCGGGACAGGGGGCTACGAGCAGTACTTC
>TRBD2|TRBV5-1|TRBJ2-1|many
CASSGGTSVYNEQFF
TGCGCCAGCAGTGGGGGGACTAGCGTCTACAATGAGCAGTTCTTC
>-|TRBV7-3|TRBJ2-1|many
CASSLTDRGEQFF
TGTGCCAGCAGCTTGACCGACAGAGGGGAGCAGTTCTTC
>-|TRBV4-2|TRBJ2-3|-
CASSQVDGDTQYF
TGTGCCAGCAGCCAAGTCGACGGGGATACGCAGTATTTT
>-|TRBV7-9|TRBJ2-1|few
CASSSPPLEQFF
TGTGCCAGCAGCTCCCCCCCACTGGAGCAGTTCTTC
>TRBD1|TRBV9|TRBJ1-2|-
CASSPDRAFYGYTF
TGTGCCAGCAGCCCGGACAGGGCATTCTATGGCTACACCTTC
>-|TRBV11-3|TRBJ2-5|many
CASSLMGLQETQYF
TGTGCCAGCAGCTTGATGGGCCTCCAAGAGACCCAGTACTTC
>-|TRBV20-1|TRBJ1-1|many
CSAREGRVNTEAFF
TGCAGTGCTAGAGAGGGGAGGGTGAACACTGAAGCTTTCTTT
>-|TRBV28|TRBJ2-7|many
CASNPTGDYRKQYF
TGTGCCAGCAACCCGACAGGGGACTACCGGAAGCAGTACTTC
>-|TRBV30|TRBJ1-3|many
CAWSVQDTIYF
TGTGCCTGGAGTGTACAGGACACCATATATTTT
>TRBD2|TRBV19|TRBJ2-2|-
CASSSGLATNTGELFF
TGTGCCAGTAGTTCGGGACTAGCGACGAACACCGGGGAGCTGTTTTTT
>-|TRBV30|TRBJ1-4|-
CAWSTGQGFNEKLFF
TGTGCCTGGAGTACCGGGCAGGGCTTTAATGAAAAACTGTTTTTT
>-|TRBV27|TRBJ1-5|many
CASSLEGPWGAQPQHF
TGTGCCAGCAGTTTAGAGGGACCTTGGGGGGCCCAGCCCCAGCATTTT
>-|TRBV28|TRBJ1-2|many
CASSLMSYYGYTF
TGTGCCAGCAGTTTAATGAGCTACTATGGCTACACCTTC
>TRBD1|TRBV30|TRBJ2-2|many
CAGQGVPNTGELFF
TGTGCCGGACAGGGGGTCCCGAACACCGGGGAGCTGTTTTTT
>-|TRBV15|TRBJ2-1|-
CATSRDRPKTGREFF
TGTGCCACCAGCAGAGATCGTCCGAAGACAGGGAGGGAGTTCTTC